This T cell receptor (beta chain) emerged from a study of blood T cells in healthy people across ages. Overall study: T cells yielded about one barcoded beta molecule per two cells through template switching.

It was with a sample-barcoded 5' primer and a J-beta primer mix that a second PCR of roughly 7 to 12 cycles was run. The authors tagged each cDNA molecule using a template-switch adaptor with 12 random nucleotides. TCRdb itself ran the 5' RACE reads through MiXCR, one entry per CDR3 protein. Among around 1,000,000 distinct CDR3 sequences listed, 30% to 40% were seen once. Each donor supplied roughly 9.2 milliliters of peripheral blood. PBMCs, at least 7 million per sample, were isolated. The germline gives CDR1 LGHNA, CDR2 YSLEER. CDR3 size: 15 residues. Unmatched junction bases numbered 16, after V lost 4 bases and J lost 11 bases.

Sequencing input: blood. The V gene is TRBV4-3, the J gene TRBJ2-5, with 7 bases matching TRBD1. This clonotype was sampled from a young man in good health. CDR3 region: CASSLRDSQIYGQYF. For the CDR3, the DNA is TGCGCCAGCAGCCTCCGGGACAGCCAAATTTACGGGCAGTACTTC.